These T cell receptor beta chains were read from a single sample in a study of cytomegalovirus exposure and HLA in healthy donors. Libraries were prepared by immunoSEQ multiplex PCR; TCRdb keeps only in-frame clonotypes and omits some of them. The table includes some 190,000 clones, around 80% detected once. Sequences were obtained from PBMCs. All receptors derive from a woman in her 30s in good health and CMV-seropositive. Both conserved end residues are part of each CDR3. The D gene is left open where the match is weak. Expanded clones are given a class, and other clones once, few, many or no size at all.

abundance	v_gene	j_gene	d_gene	CDR3nt	CDR3aa
NA	TRBV5-5	TRBJ2-5	NA	TGTGCCAGCAGCTTGACTAGCAGTGGGCAAGAGACCCAGTACTTC	CASSLTSSGQETQYF
NA	TRBV27	TRBJ1-2	NA	TGTGCCAGCAGTTTTTCCCAGGGTGGCTATGGCTACACCTTC	CASSFSQGGYGYTF
NA	TRBV5-4	TRBJ1-1	NA	TGTGCCAGCAGCCTCCGGGGGGGGACTGAAGCTTTCTTT	CASSLRGGTEAFF
NA	TRBV10-3	TRBJ2-7	TRBD1	TGTGCCATCAGTGAGCCTACACTCCGACAGGGTGGACACGAGCAGTACTTC	CAISEPTLRQGGHEQYF
few	TRBV7-9	TRBJ2-2	NA	TGTGCCAGCAGCTGGGGGGGCCAATCCGGGGAGCTGTTTTTT	CASSWGGQSGELFF
NA	TRBV21-1	TRBJ1-2	NA	TGTGCCAGCAGCAAAAAAGTAAGGGGCCAGGGCTACACCTTC	CASSKKVRGQGYTF
NA	TRBV6-1	TRBJ2-7	TRBD1	TGTGCCAGCAGTGAGGGACAGTGGCACGAGCAGTACTTC	CASSEGQWHEQYF
NA	TRBV7-8	TRBJ2-7	NA	TGTGCCAGCACCTTGGCGAGAGTCGGCGGGACAGCCGTCTACGAGCAGTACTTC	CASTLARVGGTAVYEQYF
NA	TRBV11-3	TRBJ2-3	NA	TGTGCCAGCAGCCCCCTAAGCGGATGGGCAGATACGCAGTATTTT	CASSPLSGWADTQYF
once	TRBV11-2	TRBJ2-2	NA	TGTGCCAGCAGCTTAAGGGGAACCGGGGAGCTGTTTTTT	CASSLRGTGELFF
once	TRBV29-1	TRBJ2-5	TRBD2	TGCAGCGTTCTCGGACTAGCGGGGGGCGGGGGAGAGACCCAGTACTTC	CSVLGLAGGGGETQYF
once	TRBV27	TRBJ2-3	NA	TGTGCCAGCAGTTCCTACAGGGAGAATACGCAGTATTTT	CASSSYRENTQYF
NA	TRBV19	TRBJ2-1	NA	TGTGCCAGTAGTATTGCGAATCATGAGCAGTTCTTC	CASSIANHEQFF
NA	TRBV6-1	TRBJ1-4	NA	TGTGCCAGCAGTCTGACCGGGACTAATAGTGAAAAACTGTTTTTT	CASSLTGTNSEKLFF
NA	TRBV7-8	TRBJ2-1	TRBD2	TGTGCCAGCAGCCGCACGGATTTCGGGGGGTCCCAGTCAGAGCAGTTCTTC	CASSRTDFGGSQSEQFF
NA	TRBV7-9	TRBJ2-7	NA	TGTGCCAGCACCAGGGGTTCCTACGAGCAGTACTTC	CASTRGSYEQYF
few	TRBV9	TRBJ2-1	TRBD1	TGTGCCAGCAGCGTAGTCGGGCAGGGGGAGAGGAATGAGCAGTTCTTC	CASSVVGQGERNEQFF
NA	TRBV28	TRBJ1-5	NA	TGTGCCAGCAGTCCCACACCTAGACAGAGCAATCAGCCCCAGCATTTT	CASSPTPRQSNQPQHF
NA	TRBV20-1	TRBJ2-7	NA	TGCAGTGCTAGCCCCCGCGAGCAGTACTTC	CSASPREQYF
NA	TRBV7-7	TRBJ2-5	NA	TGTGCCAGCAGCTTAGCTAGGAGCGAAGAGACCCAGTACTTC	CASSLARSEETQYF
NA	TRBV9	TRBJ2-7	TRBD2	TGTGCCAGCAGCGTATCGTCGGCGGGGGGCTCCTACGAGCAGTACTTC	CASSVSSAGGSYEQYF
NA	TRBV5-4	TRBJ1-4	NA	TGTGCCAGCAGCCCGGGGGGTGAAAAACTGTTTTTT	CASSPGGEKLFF
few	TRBV11-2	TRBJ2-5	TRBD1	TGTGCCAGCAGCTTTACAGGGGAAGAGACCCAGTACTTC	CASSFTGEETQYF
few	TRBV6-1	TRBJ1-3	NA	TGTGCCTCAGGGGTTACTGGAAACACCATATATTTT	CASGVTGNTIYF
NA	TRBV30	TRBJ1-2	NA	TGTGCCTGGAGTGTACGTGGGGGCGCTGGTAACTATGGCTACACCTTC	CAWSVRGGAGNYGYTF
NA	TRBV28	TRBJ2-7	NA	TGTGCCAGCAGTTTATCGAGGGTGCGGACCGCACGCCACGAGCAGTACTTC	CASSLSRVRTARHEQYF
NA	TRBV5-4	TRBJ2-7	TRBD2	TGTGCCAGCAGCTTGATTGGTAGGCCGGGGGGAGAGCAGTACTTC	CASSLIGRPGGEQYF
NA	TRBV5-6	TRBJ1-2	NA	TGTGCCAGCAGCTCCCGGGACTATGGCTACACCTTC	CASSSRDYGYTF
NA	TRBV9	TRBJ2-7	NA	TGTGCCAGCAGCGAACGACAGGTCCCCTACGAGCAGTACTTC	CASSERQVPYEQYF
NA	TRBV11-2	TRBJ2-3	TRBD2	TGTGCCAGCAGCAGTCGGGAGGGGCGGAATACGCAGTATTTT	CASSSREGRNTQYF
NA	TRBV5-6	TRBJ1-1	NA	TGTGCCAGCAGCTTGGAGCCGATGCCGACTGAAGCTTTCTTT	CASSLEPMPTEAFF
few	TRBV7-2	TRBJ2-3	NA	TGTGCCAGCAGCTTAGACAGAACAAGCACAGATACGCAGTATTTT	CASSLDRTSTDTQYF
NA	TRBV27	TRBJ2-2	TRBD1	TGTGCCAGCAGTTTTTGGCAGGGGGTTACTGGGGAGCTGTTTTTT	CASSFWQGVTGELFF
NA	TRBV5-4	TRBJ2-1	NA	TGTGCCAGCACCTCGGGTTCCTACAATGAGCAGTTCTTC	CASTSGSYNEQFF
NA	TRBV9	TRBJ1-3	TRBD1	TGTGCCAGCAGCTCCTTGGACAGGGTCGGTCCCTCTTCTCATGGAAACACCATATATTTT	CASSSLDRVGPSSHGNTIYF
NA	TRBV29-1	TRBJ1-1	NA	TGCAGCGTTGAAGGGGGCAGCAACACTGAAGCTTTCTTT	CSVEGGSNTEAFF
many	TRBV7-9	TRBJ2-7	TRBD1	TGTGCCAGCAGCTTCAGGACAGGGGGCTCCTACGAGCAGTACTTC	CASSFRTGGSYEQYF
NA	TRBV10-1	TRBJ2-3	NA	TGCGCCAGCAGTGAGTCACAGGGGGGGTCAGATACGCAGTATTTT	CASSESQGGSDTQYF
NA	TRBV7-2	TRBJ2-7	NA	TGTGCCAGCAGCTTAAGCCGGACTAACTACGAGCAGTATTTC	CASSLSRTNYEQYF
NA	TRBV7-2	TRBJ1-2	NA	TGTGCCAGCAGCTCGAACAGGGCAAACTATGGCTACACCTTC	CASSSNRANYGYTF
NA	TRBV15	TRBJ1-2	NA	TGTGCCACCAGCAAGGGGGTTGACGGCTACACCTTC	CATSKGVDGYTF
NA	TRBV4-1	TRBJ2-5	TRBD2	TGCGCCAGCAGCCACCCCTGGGAGGGCCAGGGGACCCAGTACTTC	CASSHPWEGQGTQYF
NA	TRBV19	TRBJ2-5	TRBD1	TGTGCCAGTAATAATGGCAGGGGGAGCCAAGAGACCCAGTACTTC	CASNNGRGSQETQYF
NA	TRBV29-1	TRBJ2-5	NA	TGCAGCGTTGGGAACCCCGAGGGCGTAGAGACCCAGTACTTC	CSVGNPEGVETQYF
few	TRBV5-4	TRBJ2-7	TRBD1	TGTGCCAGCAGGCGACAGGGGGCGTACGAGCAGTACTTC	CASRRQGAYEQYF
NA	TRBV2	TRBJ2-7	TRBD2	TGTGCCAGCAGAAGACTAGCGGGGGCCGGGGCGGAGCAGTACTTC	CASRRLAGAGAEQYF
NA	TRBV6-6	TRBJ1-1	NA	TGTGCCAGCAGTGTTCGCAGGGAAGCTTTCTTT	CASSVRREAFF
NA	TRBV25-1	TRBJ1-2	TRBD1	TGTGCCAGCAGTGAAACAGGGGGAGGGGACTATGGCTACACCTTC	CASSETGGGDYGYTF
NA	TRBV7-8	TRBJ2-1	NA	TGTGCCAGCAGCCCCTGGAGCAATGAGCAGTTCTTC	CASSPWSNEQFF
NA	TRBV5-5	TRBJ2-7	TRBD1	TGTGCCAGCAGCTTGGGCCAGGGGGCTACCCACGAGCAGTACTTC	CASSLGQGATHEQYF